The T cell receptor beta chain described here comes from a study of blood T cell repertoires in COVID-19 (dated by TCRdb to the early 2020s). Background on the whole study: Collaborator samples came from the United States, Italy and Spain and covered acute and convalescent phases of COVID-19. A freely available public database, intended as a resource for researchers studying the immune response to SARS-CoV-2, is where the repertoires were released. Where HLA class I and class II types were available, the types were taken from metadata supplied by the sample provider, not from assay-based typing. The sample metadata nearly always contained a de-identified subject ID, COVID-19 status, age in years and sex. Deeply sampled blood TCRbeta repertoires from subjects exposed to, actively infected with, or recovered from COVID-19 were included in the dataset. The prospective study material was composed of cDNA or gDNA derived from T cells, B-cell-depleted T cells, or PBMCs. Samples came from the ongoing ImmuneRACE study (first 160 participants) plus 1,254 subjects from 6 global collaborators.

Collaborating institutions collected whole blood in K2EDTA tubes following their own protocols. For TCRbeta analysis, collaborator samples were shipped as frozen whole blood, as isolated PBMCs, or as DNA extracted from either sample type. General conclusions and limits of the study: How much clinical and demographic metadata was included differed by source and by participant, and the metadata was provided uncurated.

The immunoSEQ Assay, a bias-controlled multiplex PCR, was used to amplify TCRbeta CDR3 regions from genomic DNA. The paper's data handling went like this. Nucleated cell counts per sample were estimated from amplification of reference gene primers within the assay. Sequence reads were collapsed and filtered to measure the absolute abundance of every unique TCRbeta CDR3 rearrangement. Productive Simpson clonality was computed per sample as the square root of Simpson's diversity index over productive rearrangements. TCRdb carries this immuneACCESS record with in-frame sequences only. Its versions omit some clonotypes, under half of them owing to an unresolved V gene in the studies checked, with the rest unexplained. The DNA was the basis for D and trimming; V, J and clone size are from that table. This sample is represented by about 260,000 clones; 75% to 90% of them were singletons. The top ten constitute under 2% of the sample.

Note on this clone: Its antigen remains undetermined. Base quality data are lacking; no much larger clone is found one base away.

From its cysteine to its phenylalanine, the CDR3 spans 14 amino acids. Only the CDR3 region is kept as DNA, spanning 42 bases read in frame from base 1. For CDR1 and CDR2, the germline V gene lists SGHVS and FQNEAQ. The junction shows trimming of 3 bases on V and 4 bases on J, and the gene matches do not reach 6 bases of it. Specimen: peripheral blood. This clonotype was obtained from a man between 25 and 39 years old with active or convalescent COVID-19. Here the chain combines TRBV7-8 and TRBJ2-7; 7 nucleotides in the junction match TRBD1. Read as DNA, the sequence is TGTGCCAGCAGCTTGAGGGGGCGGTGGTACGAGCAGTACTTC. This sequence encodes CASSLRGRWYEQYF.